The next 11 T cell receptor beta chains were all read from a single sample in a study of T cells in localized non-small cell lung cancer. The repertoire was sequenced with immunoSEQ multiplex PCR; TCRdb's copy has only in-frame clones and lacks some. The data hold about 53,000 clones, with roughly 88% observed a single time. Specimen: peripheral blood mononuclear cells, collected before any cancer treatment. The receptors were sampled from a man aged 40 to 70 with stage III lung adenocarcinoma.

The rearrangement links TRBV19 to TRBJ2-2; possibly TRBD1 or TRBD2 for D (5 bases each). CDR1 and CDR2 (germline): LNHDA, SQIVND (reference sequence). There are 15 residues in the CDR3. The V end lost 1 base, the J end lost 5 bases, and 11 bases lay between the germline ends. This CDR3 reads CASSIGGRKTGELFF. The CDR3, as DNA: TGTGCCAGTAGTATAGGGGGGAGAAAAACCGGGGAGCTGTTTTTT.

The V call is TRBV5-1, the J call TRBJ2-2; weak D call: TRBD2 (6 bases). This CDR3 has 14 residues. V gave up 6 bases and J gave up 3 bases, with 12 bases separating them. Germline V CDR1 and CDR2: SGHRS, YFSETQ. The CDR3 loop reads CASKVRRDTGELFF. The CDR3 DNA sequence: TGCGCCAGCAAAGTCCGGAGGGACACCGGGGAGCTGTTTTTT.

V is TRBV5-4 and J is TRBJ2-3; 12 positions match TRBD2. Per the germline V gene, CDR1 is SGHNT and CDR2 is YYREEE (reference sequence). Trimming removed 4 bases from V and 5 bases from J; junction bases left unmatched: 8. The CDR3 extends over 16 amino acids. The DNA of the CDR3 is TGTGCCAGCAGCCCCCGACTAGCGGGAGAGATAGATACGCAGTATTTT. Protein product: CASSPRLAGEIDTQYF.

The chain employs TRBV6-5 and TRBJ1-5; D is uncertain. This CDR3 spans 13 amino acids. Trimming removed 8 bases at V and 1 base at J, with 9 bases between. Germline V gives CDR1 MNHEY, CDR2 SVGAGI. The CDR3 spells CASGRESNQPQHF. The CDR3 DNA follows: TGTGCCAGCGGGCGCGAGAGCAATCAGCCCCAGCATTTT.

This clone was seen just once. The V call is TRBV2, the J call TRBJ2-7; D is unresolved. Germline loops: CDR1 SNHLY, CDR2 FYNNEI. V shed 3 bases and J shed 6 bases, with 3 bases lying between them. CDR3 length: 10 amino acids. For the CDR3, the DNA is TGTGCCAGCAGTGAGTTCGAGCAGTACTTC. Translated, it gives CASSEFEQYF.

The rearrangement links TRBV5-4 to TRBJ2-4, with D possibly being TRBD2 (5 bases). Germline V gene data show CDR1 as SGHNT and CDR2 as YYREEE (reference sequence). This CDR3 has 13 amino acids. V lost 3 bases, J lost 8 bases, and 12 bases lay in between. DNA of the CDR3: TGTGCCAGCAGCTCGGGATTCGGGGACATTCAGTACTTC. Translation: CASSSGFGDIQYF. Full variable domain (outside the CDR3, taken from reference TRBV5-4 and TRBJ2-4): ETGVTQSPTHLIKTRGQQVTLRCSSQSGHNTVSWYQQALGQGPQFIFQYYREEENGRGNFPPRFSGLQFPNYSSELNVNALELDDSALYLCASSSGFGDIQYFGAGTRLSVL.

V usage is TRBV27 and J usage is TRBJ1-1, with TRBD1 as a possible D gene (5 bases). Trimming pared 3 bases from V and 4 bases from J, leaving 12 bases between. CDR1 and CDR2 from the germline V gene are MNHEY and SMNVEV (reference sequence). The CDR3 length is 14 residues. CDR3 nucleotide sequence: TGTGCCAGCAGTTTCGCGGGGGGTGCCACTGAAGCTTTCTTT. Translating it yields CASSFAGGATEAFF.

The V and J genes are TRBV4-2 and TRBJ2-2, with D possibly TRBD1 on 5 matching bases. V shed 8 bases and J shed 2 bases, with 15 bases lying between them. Germline V gives CDR1 LGHNA, CDR2 YNFKEQ. This CDR3 region has 15 residues. Here the CDR3 reads CASRLDSSNTGELFF. As DNA, the CDR3 is TGTGCCAGCCGACTTGACAGTTCAAACACCGGGGAGCTGTTTTTT.

The chain is built from TRBV6-1 and TRBJ1-1; D is ambiguous. Germline V gene sequence: CDR1 MNHNS, CDR2 SASEGT. The CDR3 has 12 residues. V lost 7 bases, J lost 9 bases, and 15 bases lay in between. The DNA for the CDR3 is TGTGCCAGCACAACGGATGGGTTAAAAGCTTTCTTT. This translates into CASTTDGLKAFF.

This clone was found a few times. The gene calls are TRBV5-1 and TRBJ2-7; possibly TRBD1 or TRBD2 for D (5 bases each). Per germline, CDR1 SGHRS and CDR2 YFSETQ. CDR3 size: 14 residues. V dropped 4 bases and J dropped 4 bases, with 15 bases sitting between them. The CDR3 DNA follows: TGCGCCAGCAGCGCCTCGGGACGGTTATACGAGCAGTACTTC. Translated, it gives CASSASGRLYEQYF.

The CDR3 DNA is TGTGCCAGCACCCCCATAGCGGGAGGAATCCCCGGGGAGCTGTTTTTT. The encoded protein is CASTPIAGGIPGELFF. The rearrangement uses TRBV11-2 and TRBJ2-2; 10 bases match TRBD2. CDR1 SGHAT and CDR2 FQNNGV come from the germline V gene. V lost 7 bases and J lost 6; bases outside the gene matches: 11. This CDR3 region has 16 residues.